These 19 T cell receptor beta chains originate from one sample sequenced in a study of cytotoxic CD8 clonotypes in ibrutinib-treated CLL. Method: immunoSEQ multiplex PCR; TCRdb's copy keeps in-frame clones and lacks some. Of approximately 200,000 clones in the sample, about 72% were seen once. This specimen consisted of PBMCs, obtained after 24 months of ibrutinib treatment. The receptors derive from a human donor with chronic lymphocytic leukemia.

The genes are TRBV11-1 and TRBJ2-2, with 9 bases aligning to TRBD1. The germline V gene encodes CDR1 SGHAT and CDR2 FQDESV (reference sequence). V lost 1 base and J lost 3; bases outside the gene matches: 0. The CDR3 totals 15 residues. The CDR3 is CASSLGTGDTGELFF. Written as DNA, the CDR3 is TGTGCCAGCAGCTTAGGGACAGGGGACACCGGGGAGCTGTTTTTT.

This clone was picked up one time. The chain carries TRBV7-9 and TRBJ2-1; 12 nucleotides agree with TRBD2. V lost 5 bases to trimming and J lost 10 bases; unmatched junction nucleotides: 12. The CDR3 covers 16 residues. CDR1 and CDR2 (germline): SEHNR, FQNEAQ (reference sequence). The CDR3 sequence is CASSIPGLAGLYEQFF. In nucleotides, the CDR3 is TGTGCCAGCAGCATACCGGGACTAGCGGGTTTATACGAGCAGTTCTTC.

The V gene is TRBV6-6, the J gene TRBJ2-7; 7 bases align to TRBD2. Germline CDR1 reads MNHNY; CDR2 reads SVGAGI (reference sequence). The CDR3 has 15 residues. The V segment lost 5 bases and the J segment 0 bases; nucleotides outside the gene matches: 7. CDR3 coding DNA: TGTGCCAGCAGTCCCGGGGGGACTAACTCCTACGAGCAGTACTTC. Translated: CASSPGGTNSYEQYF.

This clone was seen a handful of times. V and J are TRBV10-3 and TRBJ2-5; the match to TRBD2 covers 7 bases. This CDR3 is 13 amino acids long. CDR1 and CDR2 from the germline V gene are ENHRY and SYGVKD. Losses at the gene ends were 6 bases for V and 1 base for J; bases not matched to a gene: 2. The DNA of the CDR3 is TGTGCCATCAGGCGGGAGACCCAAGAGACCCAGTACTTC. Translated, it gives CAIRRETQETQYF.

V usage is TRBV9 and J usage is TRBJ2-1; 9 bases are a match to TRBD2. With V trimmed by 3 bases and J by 4 bases, 2 bases remained unmatched. CDR3 length: 14 amino acids. The germline V gene has CDR1 SGDLS and CDR2 YYNGEE. The CDR3 is CASSGGLAYNEQFF. The CDR3 DNA is TGTGCCAGCAGCGGCGGACTAGCGTACAATGAGCAGTTCTTC.

The chain couples TRBV7-9 to TRBJ2-7, with 9 bases aligning to TRBD1. V shed 2 bases and J 2 bases; nucleotides not matched to a gene: 13. This CDR3 has 18 residues. Germline CDR1 and CDR2: SEHNR and FQNEAQ (reference sequence). CDR3 DNA sequence: TGTGCCAGCAGCTTAAGGGCACCGGGACAGGGAGAGGCCTACGAGCAGTACTTC. Its translation is CASSLRAPGQGEAYEQYF.

J is TRBJ2-1 and V is TRBV5-6; possible D gene TRBD1, 6 bases. Between the trimmed V and J ends, which lost 9 bases and 8 bases, there was a span of 15 bases. The V gene's germline CDR1 is SGHDT and CDR2 YYEEEE. The CDR3 has 12 residues. CDR3 sequence (DNA): TGTGCCACTTCTAAGGGGGTCGATGAGCAGTTCTTC. It specifies CATSKGVDEQFF.

The genes are TRBV19 and TRBJ2-7; 7 bases align to TRBD1. Germline V gene sequence: CDR1 LNHDA, CDR2 SQIVND (reference sequence). CDR3 length equals 13 residues. V lost 7 bases to trimming and J lost 1 base; unmatched junction nucleotides: 4. In DNA, the CDR3 is TGTGCCAGTACCCCGGGACAGTCCTACGAGCAGTACTTC. Its protein product is CASTPGQSYEQYF.

The V and J genes are TRBV5-1 and TRBJ2-3; TRBD2 agrees at 13 bases. Germline lookup yields CDR1 SGHRS and CDR2 YFSETQ. This CDR3 has 19 residues. J lost 2 bases, V lost 3 bases, and 12 bases had no gene match. CDR3 amino acids: CASSSGTSGDSLLTDTQYF. CDR3 coding DNA: TGCGCCAGCAGCTCCGGGACTAGCGGGGACTCACTCCTCACAGATACGCAGTATTTT.

This chain joins TRBV5-1 and TRBJ1-2; the D is unclear. From germline, CDR1 is SGHRS and CDR2 YFSETQ. V was clipped by 5 bases and J by 0 bases, with 11 bases between them. This CDR3 is built from 14 residues. The CDR3 spells CASREGATNYGYTF. The DNA of the CDR3 is TGCGCCAGCAGAGAGGGCGCCACTAACTATGGCTACACCTTC.

The chain carries TRBV7-9 and TRBJ2-2; no reliable D call. CDR1 and CDR2 (germline): SEHNR, FQNEAQ (reference sequence). Trimming stripped 5 bases from V and 4 bases from J, with 11 bases between. The CDR3 is 14 amino acids. The CDR3 DNA reads TGTGCCAGCAGCAAGACCCCGGGCACCGGGGAGCTGTTTTTT. The encoded protein is CASSKTPGTGELFF.

For the CDR3, the DNA is TGCGCCAGCAGCGCGGTCACTAGCGGAGACCTTAGCACAGATACGCAGTATTTT. It is translated as CASSAVTSGDLSTDTQYF. The chain combines TRBV5-1 with TRBJ2-3; 8 bases line up with TRBD2. CDR1 and CDR2 (germline): SGHRS, YFSETQ. The V and J ends lost 4 bases and 0 bases, in that order; junction bases with no gene match: 13. This CDR3 has 18 residues.

The V gene is TRBV5-4, the J gene TRBJ2-5; D is unclear. The DNA matches TRBJ2-7 better at its end, which makes the J call doubtful. Per germline, CDR1 SGHNT and CDR2 YYREEE (reference sequence). The CDR3 is made up of 11 amino acids. The CDR3 DNA reads as TGTGCCAGCAGCTTATACTACGAGCAGTACTTC. Its protein product is CASSLYYEQYF.

The chain has TRBV19 and TRBJ2-7; 8 bases agree with TRBD1. The J segment lost 5 bases and the V segment lost 4 bases, leaving 7 bases of the junction unmatched. The CDR3 contains 14 residues. Looked up from germline, CDR1 is LNHDA and CDR2 is SQIVND (reference sequence). This CDR3 is CASSTGQGQNEQYF. The CDR3 region has the DNA TGTGCCAGTAGTACCGGACAGGGTCAGAACGAGCAGTACTTC.

J is TRBJ1-2 and V is TRBV5-5; D not resolved. CDR1 and CDR2 (germline): SGHKS, YYEKEE (reference sequence). With 0 bases removed from V and 4 bases from J, the gap between germline ends came to 7 bases. The CDR3 has 13 amino acids. The CDR3 DNA follows: TGTGCCAGCAGCTTGGAGTTACCCTATGGCTACACCTTC. Amino acids: CASSLELPYGYTF.

CDR3 DNA: TGCGCCAGCAGTCACGACAGGGTAGATCGATTTGGCTACACCTTC. Translation gives CASSHDRVDRFGYTF. The rearrangement joins TRBV4-3 to TRBJ1-2, with TRBD1 matching 7 bases. Trimming removed 6 bases from V and 7 bases from J; junction bases left unmatched: 14. Looked up from germline, CDR1 is LGHNA and CDR2 is YSLEER. This CDR3 is 15 amino acids long.

This clone has a handful of counts. This rearrangement joins TRBV5-1 to TRBJ2-7; 10 nucleotides agree with TRBD2. This CDR3 comprises 13 residues. V was pared by 3 bases and J by 4 bases, with 1 base of the junction left unmatched. CDR1 is SGHRS, CDR2 YFSETQ, per germline. CDR3 sequence: CASSSSGRYEQYF. The CDR3 DNA reads TGCGCCAGCAGCTCTAGCGGGAGATACGAGCAGTACTTC.

This clone was detected only a few times. The chain recombines TRBV7-2 with TRBJ2-7; 11 bases match TRBD2. The CDR3 is 15 amino acids. With 5 bases clipped from V and 3 bases from J, the junction kept 6 bases outside the gene matches. CDR1 and CDR2 from the germline V gene are SGHTA and FQGNSA. CDR3 amino acids: CASSTSLAGVYEQYF. CDR3 bases: TGTGCCAGCAGCACCTCACTAGCGGGAGTCTACGAGCAGTACTTC. The full variable domain, rest sourced from reference TRBV7-2 and TRBJ2-7, is GAGVSQSPSNKVTEKGKDVELRCDPISGHTALYWYRQSLGQGLEFLIYFQGNSAPDKSGLPSDRFSAERTGGSVSTLTIQRTQQEDSAVYLCASSTSLAGVYEQYFGPGTRLTVT.

This chain joins TRBV20-1 and TRBJ1-1; tentative D call: TRBD1 (5 bases). CDR3 size: 11 residues. Germline CDR1 and CDR2: DFQATT and SNEGSKA (reference sequence). V was cut by 3 bases and J by 7 bases, with 9 bases left in between. The CDR3 here is CSARGDGEAFF. For the CDR3, the DNA is TGCAGTGCTAGGGGGGACGGTGAAGCTTTCTTT.